The 6 T cell receptor beta chains listed next were all sequenced from one sample in a study of post-analysis software for immune sequencing data. Overall study results and limits: Elevated frequency relative to controls characterized several TRBV segments in patients, TRBV5-6, TRBV5-1 and TRBV20-1 among them.

These TCRs are of unknown antigen specificity. Incorporated into the TCR beta cDNA libraries were unique molecular identifiers, which served to reduce PCR and sequencing biases. TCRdb processed the PCR reads anew with MiXCR; each CDR3 protein has one entry. In the table there are some 800,000 distinct CDR3 sequences, approximately 44% of which are singletons. The specimen was blood. These receptors were collected from a girl aged 10 to 17 with multiple sclerosis.

V usage is TRBV29-1 and J usage is TRBJ1-1, with 10 bases matching TRBD1. CDR1 SQVTM and CDR2 ANQGSEA come from the germline V gene. CDR3 size: 13 residues. The trim removed 7 bases at V and 6 bases at J, leaving 8 bases unmatched. The DNA for the CDR3 is TGCAGCGGTGACGGAGGACAGGGGGCTGAAGCTTTCTTT. Its translation: CSGDGGQGAEAFF.

This clonotype has a handful of counts. The gene calls are TRBV5-1 and TRBJ1-1; D is uncertain. Germline V gene lookup returns CDR1 SGHRS and CDR2 YFSETQ. Trimming took 4 bases from V and 4 from J, leaving 14 bases between them. There are 14 residues in the CDR3. The CDR3: CASSPAGRSTEAFF. As DNA, the CDR3 is TGCGCCAGCAGCCCGGCCGGACGGAGCACTGAAGCTTTCTTT.

This chain links TRBV7-6 with TRBJ2-1; 9 bases are a match to TRBD2. Germline lookup yields CDR1 SGHVS and CDR2 FNYEAQ. The CDR3 has 17 residues. The V segment lost 4 bases and the J segment 4 bases; nucleotides outside the gene matches: 11. Here the CDR3 reads CASSSPLAGAKYNEQFF. CDR3 sequence (DNA): TGTGCCAGCAGCTCACCCTTAGCGGGGGCAAAGTACAATGAGCAGTTCTTC.

The chain is built from TRBV11-2 and TRBJ2-3, with D maybe TRBD2 (5 bases). V lost 0 bases, J lost 0 bases, and 13 bases lay in between. Germline values: CDR1 SGHAT, CDR2 FQNNGV. This CDR3 has 17 amino acids. For the CDR3, the DNA is TGTGCCAGCAGCTTAGAAGCTCGGGGAACTAGCACAGATACGCAGTATTTT. It is translated as CASSLEARGTSTDTQYF.

The chain joins TRBV7-2 to TRBJ2-1; D is ambiguous. Germline CDR1 reads SGHTA; CDR2 reads FQGNSA. The V and J ends lost 6 bases and 7 bases respectively, with 10 bases between them. The CDR3 contains 12 residues. CDR3 sequence (DNA): TGTGCCAGCAGTTGGGAACCTAATGAGCAGTTCTTC. It specifies CASSWEPNEQFF. The whole variable domain, remainder taken from reference TRBV7-2 and TRBJ2-1, is GAGVSQSPSNKVTEKGKDVELRCDPISGHTALYWYRQSLGQGLEFLIYFQGNSAPDKSGLPSDRFSAERTGGSVSTLTIQRTQQEDSAVYLCASSWEPNEQFFGPGTRLTVL.

The chain joins TRBV9 to TRBJ1-1; TRBD1 matches 11 bases. The CDR3 has 15 residues. V was pared by 3 bases and J by 5 bases, with 6 bases of the junction left unmatched. The germline V gene has CDR1 SGDLS and CDR2 YYNGEE. This CDR3 is CASSENRDRGTEAFF. The CDR3 DNA reads as TGTGCCAGCAGCGAGAACCGGGACAGGGGGACTGAAGCTTTCTTT.